Shown below are 24 T cell receptor beta chains from a single sample sequenced in a study of circulating and synovial CD4+ cells in juvenile arthritis. Produced via immunoSEQ multiplex PCR; TCRdb's table is partial and in-frame only. The sample includes 30,000 to 40,000 clones, over 90% seen only once; the top ten take 0.68%. The sequencing input was CD4+ T cells from blood. Receptors were obtained from a human donor with juvenile idiopathic arthritis.

The rearrangement uses TRBV18 and TRBJ2-3, with D maybe TRBD1 (6 bases). Trimming took off 2 bases at V and 4 bases at J, with 10 bases between the two ends. CDR3 length: 14 residues. CDR1 is KGHSH, CDR2 LQKENI, per germline. The CDR3 nucleotides read TGTGCCAGCTCACCAAACAGGGCGGCAGATACGCAGTATTTT. This codes for CASSPNRAADTQYF.

The V call is TRBV10-1, the J call TRBJ2-7; unclear D gene. The CDR3 loop spans 15 amino acids. The V gene's germline CDR1 is WNHNN and CDR2 SYGVQD (reference sequence). Trimming removed 2 bases at V and 1 base at J, with 12 bases between. CDR3 in DNA: TGCGCCAGCAGTGAGAATACCGCGGCGTCCTACGAGCAGTACTTC. This gives the protein CASSENTAASYEQYF.

J is TRBJ2-3 and V is TRBV5-1; 12 bases map to TRBD2. V trimming: 0 bases; J trimming: 0 bases; junction bases outside the gene matches: 11. This CDR3 spans 20 amino acids. The germline CDR1 and CDR2 sequences are SGHRS and YFSETQ. The CDR3 bases are TGCGCCAGCAGCTTGGCGGATACTAGCGGGGGGATCTATAGCACAGATACGCAGTATTTT. As protein: CASSLADTSGGIYSTDTQYF.

V usage is TRBV19 and J usage is TRBJ2-1; 7 bases match TRBD1. CDR3 length: 15 amino acids. CDR1 and CDR2 from the germline V gene are LNHDA and SQIVND (reference sequence). Trimming at V came to 8 bases and at J to 4 bases, leaving 11 bases not matched to a gene. In nucleotides, the CDR3 is TGTGCCAGTTCCACGACCGGGACAGCTTACAATGAGCAGTTCTTC. This encodes CASSTTGTAYNEQFF.

The gene calls are TRBV19 and TRBJ2-7, with D possibly TRBD2 on 5 matching bases. With 3 bases removed from V and 0 bases from J, the gap between germline ends came to 9 bases. The germline V gene encodes CDR1 LNHDA and CDR2 SQIVND (reference sequence). The CDR3 is 14 residues long. The CDR3: CASSIGADSYEQYF. DNA of the CDR3: TGTGCCAGTAGTATCGGAGCGGACTCCTACGAGCAGTACTTC.

This clone was seen only a few times. The V call is TRBV9, the J call TRBJ2-1; TRBD2 matches 7 bases. The CDR3 is 16 amino acids. V lost 0 bases to trimming and J lost 5 bases; unmatched junction nucleotides: 8. The germline V gene has CDR1 SGDLS and CDR2 YYNGEE. CDR3 loop: CASSVVSSSGNNEQFF. As DNA, the CDR3 is TGTGCCAGCAGCGTAGTATCCTCTAGCGGAAACAATGAGCAGTTCTTC.

V usage is TRBV27 and J usage is TRBJ2-7; maybe TRBD2 (6 bases). This CDR3 comprises 16 residues. Trimming shortened V by 5 bases and J by 3 bases, and 20 bases separated the two germline ends. The germline gives CDR1 MNHEY, CDR2 SMNVEV (reference sequence). The CDR3 DNA is TGTGCCAGCAGTCCGGCCCTTCGGGACTGGGTCTACGAGCAGTACTTC. Translated, it gives CASSPALRDWVYEQYF.

This clone was picked up one time. The V gene is TRBV4-1, the J gene TRBJ1-2; D is undetermined. CDR1 and CDR2 from the germline V gene are MGHRA and YSYEKL. CDR3 length equals 13 residues. V was clipped by 5 bases and J by 4 bases, with 11 bases between them. CDR3 sequence reads: CASSGEVSYGYTF. DNA for the CDR3: TGCGCCAGCAGCGGAGAAGTGAGCTATGGCTACACCTTC.

The chain employs TRBV28 and TRBJ2-1; 7 nucleotides line up with TRBD2. Germline loops: CDR1 MDHEN, CDR2 SYDVKM. Trimming removed 8 bases from V and 0 bases from J; junction bases left unmatched: 10. This CDR3 contains 16 residues. CDR3 nucleotides: TGTGCCAGCTCACCCCTAAGCGGGACCTCCTACAATGAGCAGTTCTTC. Residues: CASSPLSGTSYNEQFF.

The rearrangement uses TRBV4-3 and TRBJ2-5; 8 bases are shared with TRBD1. The V gene end was trimmed by 5 bases and the J gene end by 2 bases; junction bases not matched to a gene: 1. The CDR3 is made up of 13 amino acids. Per germline, CDR1 LGHNA and CDR2 YSLEER. CDR3: CASSWDRQETQYF. CDR3 DNA sequence: TGCGCCAGCAGCTGGGACAGGCAAGAGACCCAGTACTTC.

The chain carries TRBV5-1 and TRBJ2-3; D may be TRBD2 (5 bases). Germline values: CDR1 SGHRS, CDR2 YFSETQ. The CDR3 consists of 15 residues. The V gene lost 5 bases and the J gene lost 3 bases, with 16 bases spanning the gap. The CDR3 spells CASSVASRGTDTQYF. As DNA, the CDR3 is TGCGCCAGCAGTGTAGCGTCGAGAGGAACAGATACGCAGTATTTT.

The J gene is TRBJ2-5, the V gene TRBV28; TRBD1 matches 8 bases. Germline V gene lookup returns CDR1 MDHEN and CDR2 SYDVKM. This CDR3 has 14 residues. Trimming took 7 bases from V and 5 from J; bases not matched to a gene: 9. CDR3 amino acids: CASNSRGLGETQYF. The CDR3 DNA follows: TGTGCCAGCAACTCCAGGGGGCTCGGGGAGACCCAGTACTTC.

The chain is built from TRBV29-1 and TRBJ2-1, with 10 bases lining up with TRBD2. This CDR3 has 16 residues. J gave up 1 base and V 4 bases, and 7 bases lay outside the gene matches. CDR1 and CDR2 (germline): SQVTM, ANQGSEA. The CDR3 is CSVAGSSGRSYNEQFF. In nucleotides, the CDR3 is TGCAGCGTTGCCGGAAGTAGCGGGAGGTCCTACAATGAGCAGTTCTTC.

The gene calls are TRBV7-6 and TRBJ2-7; D gene uncertain. Trimming pared 4 bases from V and 6 bases from J, leaving 22 bases between. In germline, CDR1 is SGHVS, CDR2 FNYEAQ. The CDR3 runs to 16 residues. The CDR3 DNA sequence: TGTGCCAGCAGCTCGGCTACCGCTGGTTTGCGGTCCGAGCAGTACTTC. This gives the protein CASSSATAGLRSEQYF.

The chain is built from TRBV19 and TRBJ2-3; 12 bases agree with TRBD2. V gave up 5 bases and J gave up 1 base; unmatched junction bases: 4. The germline V gene has CDR1 LNHDA and CDR2 SQIVND (reference sequence). This CDR3 is built from 16 residues. The CDR3 sequence: CASSPRTSGGTDTQYF. CDR3 nucleotide sequence: TGTGCCAGTAGTCCAAGGACTAGCGGGGGCACAGATACGCAGTATTTT.

This sequence joins TRBV9 and TRBJ2-7, with 12 bases lining up with TRBD2. Germline-derived CDR1 and CDR2 are SGDLS and YYNGEE. The CDR3 is made up of 15 amino acids. Germline trimming cut 4 bases from V and 3 bases from J; bases unmatched to any gene: 5. CDR3 loop: CASSPRTSGVYEQYF. In nucleotides, the CDR3 is TGTGCCAGCAGCCCGAGGACTAGCGGGGTCTACGAGCAGTACTTC.

The chain combines TRBV15 with TRBJ2-6, with 8 bases matching TRBD1. V lost 4 bases, J lost 0 bases, and 5 bases stayed unmatched. This CDR3 spans 17 amino acids. CDR1 and CDR2 (germline): LNHNV, YYDKDF (reference sequence). This chain's CDR3 is CATSIQGGFSGANVLTF. CDR3 sequence (DNA): TGTGCCACCAGCATACAGGGGGGCTTCTCTGGGGCCAACGTCCTGACTTTC.

The genes are TRBV7-8 and TRBJ2-5; D may be TRBD2 (7 bases). The CDR3 contains 16 residues. The V end was cut by 2 bases, the J end by 4 bases, with 17 bases between. Germline V gene lookup returns CDR1 SGHVS and CDR2 FQNEAQ. The CDR3 DNA is TGTGCCAGCAGCTTAAGGGGGAGGGTGGGTTTAGAGACCCAGTACTTC. It codes for CASSLRGRVGLETQYF.

This chain uses TRBV18 with TRBJ2-3; no clear D gene. CDR3 length equals 17 residues. V lost 4 bases and J lost 0, with 17 bases in between. Germline CDR1 and CDR2: KGHSH and LQKENI. The CDR3 region has the DNA TGTGCCAGCTCACTCAATTGGGCTTCTCCTAGCACAGATACGCAGTATTTT. Amino acid sequence: CASSLNWASPSTDTQYF.

The chain employs TRBV10-3 and TRBJ2-7; no firm D call. The CDR3 runs 12 residues. V lost 3 bases to trimming and J lost 4 bases, with 7 bases between them. Germline V gene sequence: CDR1 ENHRY, CDR2 SYGVKD. CDR3 loop: CAISDARYEQYF. In nucleotides, the CDR3 is TGTGCCATCAGTGACGCCAGATACGAGCAGTACTTC.

The chain joins TRBV29-1 to TRBJ2-1; a weak D match, TRBD1 (6 bases). The V gene's germline CDR1 is SQVTM and CDR2 ANQGSEA. Trimming took 6 bases from V and 2 from J, leaving 14 bases between them. The CDR3 contains 14 residues. CDR3 region: CSVPSRGAYNEQFF. The CDR3 DNA is TGCAGCGTCCCGTCCAGGGGTGCCTACAATGAGCAGTTCTTC.

This chain links TRBV9 with TRBJ2-2; 9 positions match TRBD2. Germline V gene data show CDR1 as SGDLS and CDR2 as YYNGEE. This CDR3 has 14 amino acids. The J segment lost 12 bases and the V segment lost 3 bases, leaving 9 bases of the junction unmatched. The CDR3 DNA reads TGTGCCAGCAGCGCAGCGGGGGGACGCGGTCAGCTGTTTTTT. Protein product: CASSAAGGRGQLFF.

A single count supports this clone. The chain couples TRBV19 to TRBJ2-7; 8 bases match TRBD2. J was trimmed by 4 bases and V by 5 bases; bases with no gene match: 19. This CDR3 region has 18 residues. The V gene's germline CDR1 is LNHDA and CDR2 SQIVND (reference sequence). The CDR3 nucleotides are TGTGCCAGTAGTCCCAATTTTTTTGCGGGAGGTTACTCGTACGAGCAGTACTTC. It translates to CASSPNFFAGGYSYEQYF.

V and J are TRBV7-3 and TRBJ2-1; 11 bases match TRBD2. With V trimmed by 4 bases and J by 7 bases, 12 bases remained unmatched. This CDR3 region has 17 residues. Germline-derived CDR1 and CDR2 are SGHTA and FQGTGA. The CDR3 DNA follows: TGTGCCAGCAGCTATTATAGCGGGAGGGGTAGCGGTAATGAGCAGTTCTTC. Amino acid sequence: CASSYYSGRGSGNEQFF.